This entry lists 14 T cell receptor beta chains sequenced from one sample in a study of cytomegalovirus exposure and HLA in healthy donors (TCRdb year 2017). Libraries were made using the immunoSEQ multiplex PCR assay. The multiplex PCR relied on a mix of 60 forward primers for TCR Vbeta segments and 13 reverse primers for TCR Jbeta segments. The immuneACCESS repertoire file appears here via TCRdb, limited to in-frame rearrangements. These files lack a portion of the clones; in checked studies, under half of the deficit traces to unresolved V genes, and the cause of the others is not known. This sample has 150,000 to 200,000 clones in its table, and 80% of those were observed once. Clones ranked in the top ten supply 1.2% to 1.5% of the sample. The sequenced sample was PBMCs. The source of these receptors is a girl aged 10-17 years in good health and CMV-seropositive.

The V and J genes are TRBV6-5 and TRBJ2-1, with TRBD2 matching 9 bases. With 6 bases clipped from V and 7 bases from J, the junction kept 7 bases outside the gene matches. CDR1 is MNHEY, CDR2 SVGAGI, per germline. The CDR3 covers 14 residues. The CDR3 reads CASSRLAGVNEQFF. The DNA for the CDR3 is TGTGCCAGCAGCCGATTAGCGGGAGTAAATGAGCAGTTCTTC.

This clone was observed once. The chain is built from TRBV29-1 and TRBJ2-1; 7 bases fit TRBD1. After removal of 0 bases from V and 1 base from J, the junction contained 3 bases not matched to a gene. Germline V gene sequence: CDR1 SQVTM, CDR2 ANQGSEA. The CDR3 covers 15 residues. CDR3 amino acids: CSVEDTGASYNEQFF. As DNA, the CDR3 is TGCAGCGTTGAAGACACAGGGGCGTCCTACAATGAGCAGTTCTTC.

V is TRBV19 and J is TRBJ2-1, with a tentative D call TRBD2 (6 bases). V was cut by 5 bases and J by 0 bases, with 8 bases left in between. The CDR3 totals 14 residues. Germline CDR1 reads LNHDA; CDR2 reads SQIVND (reference sequence). The CDR3 sequence is CASSRGSSYNEQFF. As DNA, the CDR3 is TGTGCCAGTAGTCGGGGGAGCTCCTACAATGAGCAGTTCTTC.

The chain links TRBV5-6 to TRBJ2-3; 8 bases map to TRBD2. Germline values: CDR1 SGHDT, CDR2 YYEEEE. CDR3 length: 16 amino acids. J gave up 0 bases and V 4 bases, and 7 bases lay outside the gene matches. The CDR3 is CASSAVAGRSTDTQYF. The CDR3, as DNA: TGTGCCAGCAGCGCAGTAGCGGGGCGGAGCACAGATACGCAGTATTTT.

The genes are TRBV7-7 and TRBJ2-7; the D gene is possibly TRBD1 (6 bases). This CDR3 contains 14 residues. Trimming shortened V by 5 bases and J by 0 bases, and 11 bases separated the two germline ends. Germline V gene sequence: CDR1 SSHAT, CDR2 FNYEAQ (reference sequence). CDR3 sequence: CASSRDISSYEQYF. The CDR3 DNA follows: TGTGCCAGCAGCAGGGACATAAGCTCCTACGAGCAGTACTTC.

V usage is TRBV5-1 and J usage is TRBJ2-7; 9 positions agree with TRBD2. The CDR3 has 19 residues. The trim removed 1 base at V and 2 bases at J, leaving 16 bases unmatched. CDR1 and CDR2 (germline): SGHRS, YFSETQ. The chain's CDR3 is CASSLYRPLREGLPYEQYF. DNA of the CDR3: TGCGCCAGCAGCTTGTACAGACCATTGCGGGAGGGCCTTCCCTACGAGCAGTACTTC.

The CDR3 spells CATNPYDRGEKLFF. CDR3 coding DNA: TGTGCCACCAACCCCTACGACAGGGGCGAAAAACTGTTTTTT. The gene calls are TRBV10-3 and TRBJ1-4; TRBD1 aligns across 8 bases. The CDR3 spans 14 residues. CDR1 ENHRY and CDR2 SYGVKD come from the germline V gene. The trim removed 10 bases at V and 8 bases at J, leaving 12 bases unmatched.

The rearrangement uses TRBV6-5 and TRBJ2-1; 7 nucleotides match TRBD1. This CDR3 spans 12 amino acids. V lost 6 bases and J lost 6; bases outside the gene matches: 2. Germline lookup yields CDR1 MNHEY and CDR2 SVGAGI. For the CDR3, the DNA is TGTGCCAGCAGCCGGGACAGCAATGAGCAGTTCTTC. Translation: CASSRDSNEQFF.

The sample holds a few counts of this clone. The chain carries TRBV7-9 and TRBJ1-3, with D possibly being TRBD1 (5 bases). Germline V gene sequence: CDR1 SEHNR, CDR2 FQNEAQ (reference sequence). V shed 8 bases and J shed 0 bases, with 17 bases lying between them. This CDR3 has 16 residues. The CDR3 nucleotides are TGTGCCAGCTTTTACGACGGGGGGTTCTCTGGAAACACCATATATTTT. It is translated as CASFYDGGFSGNTIYF.

This clone has a handful of counts. The chain recombines TRBV11-2 with TRBJ2-2; D unresolved. Germline V gene lookup returns CDR1 SGHAT and CDR2 FQNNGV. Trimming shortened V by 0 bases and J by 5 bases, and 13 bases separated the two germline ends. The length of the CDR3 is 16 residues. DNA for the CDR3: TGTGCCAGCAGCTTAGAGGTCGGTCGATTGACCGGGGAGCTGTTTTTT. Translation: CASSLEVGRLTGELFF.

This sequence joins TRBV18 and TRBJ1-3; D gene ambiguous. The CDR3 extends over 15 amino acids. With 6 bases removed from V and 0 bases from J, the gap between germline ends came to 12 bases. The germline CDR1 and CDR2 sequences are KGHSH and LQKENI. The CDR3 reads CASSLRRASGNTIYF. CDR3 DNA sequence: TGTGCCAGCTCCCTCCGGAGAGCCTCTGGAAACACCATATATTTT.

The chain joins TRBV12-5 to TRBJ2-5, with 7 bases identical to TRBD1. The V gene's germline CDR1 is LGHNT and CDR2 FRNRAP. This CDR3 spans 17 amino acids. Losses at the gene ends were 4 bases for V and 1 base for J; bases not matched to a gene: 12. DNA of the CDR3: TGTGCTAGTGGTTCTCTGAGGCAGGGGGACGGCCAAGAGACCCAGTACTTC. This gives the protein CASGSLRQGDGQETQYF. The full variable domain, its missing parts supplied by reference TRBV12-5 and TRBJ2-5, is DARVTQTPRHKVTEMGQEVTMRCQPILGHNTVFWYRQTMMQGLELLAYFRNRAPLDDSGMPKDRFSAEMPDATLATLKIQPSEPRDSAVYFCASGSLRQGDGQETQYFGPGTRLLVL.

This clone was seen just once. This chain links TRBV30 with TRBJ1-5; D ambiguous. Deletions cut 2 bases from V and 4 bases from J, with 6 bases between. Germline V gene lookup returns CDR1 GTSNPN and CDR2 SVGIG (reference sequence). This CDR3 region has 12 residues. CDR3 in amino acids: CAWSRTNQPQHF. Written as DNA, the CDR3 is TGTGCCTGGAGTAGGACTAATCAGCCCCAGCATTTT.

The V call is TRBV19, the J call TRBJ2-7; the match to TRBD1 covers 7 bases. Germline-derived CDR1 and CDR2 are LNHDA and SQIVND (reference sequence). There are 15 residues in the CDR3. J was trimmed by 1 base and V by 3 bases; bases with no gene match: 6. The CDR3 DNA sequence: TGTGCCAGTAGTATTCTTCGACAGGGATCCTACGAGCAGTACTTC. Protein product: CASSILRQGSYEQYF.